This T cell receptor beta chain was documented in a study of immune heterogeneity within non-small cell lung tumors. At the level of the study: The composition of the tumors was several squamous cell carcinomas, fewer than 13 non-squamous carcinomas and 1 not otherwise specified. Regarding the study as a whole: Local tumor mutational burden correlated moderately but significantly with local T-cell clonality (R roughly 0.31). Tumor sites within a patient were found to share identical dominant CDR3 beta clonotypes, and site-unique high-frequency clones were also present.

Multiplex PCR employing 32 V and 13 J primers generated amplicons of the TCR beta CDR3. In TCRdb, the multiplex PCR reads were re-called with MiXCR into one record per CDR3 protein. The profile shows approximately 9,500 distinct CDR3 sequences, 26% of them singletons. Concerning this clonotype: Its antigen is unidentified.

Template material for each sample was 450 to 750 ng of bulk tumor genomic DNA. Surgical sampling yielded several biopsies per primary tumor (spaced far apart). The study cohort was described as untreated, and its members had newly diagnosed non-small cell lung cancer. They went on to have curative surgery. This CDR3 has 15 amino acids. The trim removed 7 bases at V and 9 bases at J, leaving 12 bases unmatched. Per germline, CDR1 LGHDT and CDR2 YNNKEL (reference sequence). Sample: lung tumor tissue. The chain has TRBV3-1 and TRBJ2-2, with 9 bases lining up with TRBD2. This clonotype was obtained from a woman between 50 and 59 years old with non-small cell lung cancer. CDR3: CASTRSGGNAWELFF. CDR3 DNA sequence: TGTGCCAGCACCCGTAGCGGGGGAAACGCCTGGGAGCTGTTTTTT.